The 14 T cell receptor beta chains below all came from one sample that was sequenced in a study of blood T cell repertoires in COVID-19. TCRdb keeps only in-frame clones here, not all; method: immunoSEQ multiplex PCR. The sample lists around 97,000 clones; 84% were seen once. The sample was peripheral blood. Source of these receptors: a human donor in a cohort sampled during active or convalescent COVID-19.

The V call is TRBV6-5, the J call TRBJ2-2; 7 bases map to TRBD2. V dropped 6 bases and J dropped 6; count of bases not matched to a gene: 10. The CDR3 totals 15 residues. The germline V gene has CDR1 MNHEY and CDR2 SVGAGI. This CDR3 is CASRGEGSSSGELFF. The CDR3 DNA reads as TGTGCCAGCAGGGGGGAGGGATCATCATCCGGGGAGCTGTTTTTT.

The chain uses TRBV19 and TRBJ1-2; D might be TRBD1 (5 bases). The germline V gene has CDR1 LNHDA and CDR2 SQIVND (reference sequence). V lost 6 bases and J 8 bases, leaving 16 bases between the germline ends. The CDR3 covers 13 residues. CDR3 sequence (DNA): TGTGCCAGTAGCTGGGGGAAGGCGGGAGGCTACACCTTC. This translates into CASSWGKAGGYTF. The entire variable domain, with the rest obtained from reference TRBV19 and TRBJ1-2, is as follows: DGGITQSPKYLFRKEGQNVTLSCEQNLNHDAMYWYRQDPGQGLRLIYYSQIVNDFQKGDIAEGYSVSREKKESFPLTVTSAQKNPTAFYLCASSWGKAGGYTFGSGTRLTVV.

The chain joins TRBV6-5 to TRBJ1-3, with TRBD1 identical over 7 bases. With V trimmed by 8 bases and J by 0 bases, 4 bases remained unmatched. Germline V CDR1 and CDR2: MNHEY, SVGAGI. This CDR3 contains 14 residues. The CDR3 sequence is CASADRISGNTIYF. In nucleotides, the CDR3 is TGTGCCAGCGCGGACAGGATCTCTGGAAACACCATATATTTT.

This chain connects TRBV21-1 to TRBJ2-7; the DNA was not used to check the table's D call, TRBD1. TRBV21-1 constitutes a pseudogene. The CDR3 length is 17 residues. The CDR3 loop is CASSKAVTFLNSYEQYF. The CDR3 nucleotides read TGTGCCAGCAGCAAAGCGGTAACATTTTTAAACTCCTACGAGCAGTACTTC.

The CDR3 spells CASSRQGPNGNQPQHF. CDR3 DNA sequence: TGTGCCAGTAGCCGACAGGGGCCAAACGGGAATCAGCCCCAGCATTTT. This chain joins TRBV19 and TRBJ1-5, with 8 bases that match TRBD1. CDR3 size: 16 residues. From germline, CDR1 is LNHDA and CDR2 SQIVND (reference sequence). The ends lost 6 bases at V and 4 bases at J; junction bases unmatched: 11. Full variable domain (outside the CDR3, taken from reference TRBV19 and TRBJ1-5): DGGITQSPKYLFRKEGQNVTLSCEQNLNHDAMYWYRQDPGQGLRLIYYSQIVNDFQKGDIAEGYSVSREKKESFPLTVTSAQKNPTAFYLCASSRQGPNGNQPQHFGDGTRLSIL.

The J gene is TRBJ1-5, the V gene TRBV29-1; D uncertain. Germline values: CDR1 SQVTM, CDR2 ANQGSEA. The V end lost 5 bases, the J end lost 0 bases, and 8 bases lay between the germline ends. This CDR3 has 13 residues. The CDR3, as DNA: TGCAGCGTTTCGGTCCTTAGCAATCAGCCCCAGCATTTT. It translates to CSVSVLSNQPQHF.

The rearrangement joins TRBV5-1 to TRBJ1-4, with TRBD1 as a possible D gene (6 bases). This CDR3 contains 14 residues. CDR1 and CDR2 (germline): SGHRS, YFSETQ. With 3 bases removed from V and 3 bases from J, the gap between germline ends came to 9 bases. The CDR3 reads CASSSRGANEKLFF. CDR3 bases: TGCGCCAGCAGCTCCAGGGGAGCTAATGAAAAACTGTTTTTT. The entire variable domain, with the rest obtained from reference TRBV5-1 and TRBJ1-4, is as follows: KAGVTQTPRYLIKTRGQQVTLSCSPISGHRSVSWYQQTPGQGLQFLFEYFSETQRNKGNFPGRFSGRQFSNSRSEMNVSTLELGDSALYLCASSSRGANEKLFFGSGTQLSVL.

The genes are TRBV9 and TRBJ1-6; D uncertain. There are 13 residues in the CDR3. Trimming removed 0 bases at V and 7 bases at J, with 5 bases between. Germline values: CDR1 SGDLS, CDR2 YYNGEE. CDR3 sequence: CASSVDLNSPLHF. DNA of the CDR3: TGTGCCAGCAGCGTAGATCTGAATTCACCCCTCCACTTT.

V and J are TRBV7-3 and TRBJ2-2; maybe TRBD1 (6 bases). Germline assignment: CDR1 SGHTA and CDR2 FQGTGA. V lost 1 base and J 6 bases, leaving 15 bases between the germline ends. CDR3 size: 16 residues. CDR3 sequence (DNA): TGTGCCAGCAGCTTAAATGGGGGCATAGGGTCCGGGGAGCTGTTTTTT. It yields the protein CASSLNGGIGSGELFF.

This chain links TRBV9 with TRBJ1-2; 12 bases align to TRBD1. The CDR3 length is 16 residues. Trimming removed 4 bases from V and 5 bases from J; junction bases left unmatched: 9. Germline CDR1 SGDLS, CDR2 YYNGEE. The CDR3 loop is CASSPSGTGGPYGYTF. The CDR3 bases are TGTGCCAGCAGCCCTTCCGGGACAGGGGGCCCTTATGGCTACACCTTC.

This clone was recorded once. V gene TRBV6-2 or TRBV6-3 combines with J gene TRBJ2-3, with 11 bases identical to TRBD2. The junction had 5 bases not matched to a gene; V was cut back by 6 bases and J by 6 bases. Per the germline V gene, CDR1 is MNHEY and CDR2 is SVGEGT. The CDR3 extends over 14 amino acids. The CDR3 region is CASSLGLAGDTQYF. The CDR3 DNA is TGTGCCAGCAGCCTAGGACTAGCGGGTGATACGCAGTATTTT.

The chain couples TRBV5-1 to TRBJ1-2; unclear D gene. V shed 0 bases and J shed 5 bases, with 20 bases lying between them. The CDR3 extends over 17 amino acids. Germline V gene data show CDR1 as SGHRS and CDR2 as YFSETQ. CDR3 nucleotide sequence: TGCGCCAGCAGCTTGGCAGGATCCGGGAAGCGGGTTTATGGCTACACCTTC. Protein: CASSLAGSGKRVYGYTF. Using reference TRBV5-1 and TRBJ1-2 for the parts outside the CDR3, the full variable domain is KAGVTQTPRYLIKTRGQQVTLSCSPISGHRSVSWYQQTPGQGLQFLFEYFSETQRNKGNFPGRFSGRQFSNSRSEMNVSTLELGDSALYLCASSLAGSGKRVYGYTFGSGTRLTVV.

The chain combines TRBV12-2 with TRBJ1-1. TRBV12-2 is a known pseudogene. This CDR3 is 12 amino acids long. In DNA form, the CDR3 reads TGTGCAAGTCGCTTAGTATCCACTGAAGCTTTCTTT. Protein sequence: CASRLVSTEAFF.

V and J are TRBV4-1 and TRBJ2-2; D unresolved. Germline loops: CDR1 MGHRA, CDR2 YSYEKL. The CDR3 contains 14 residues. V was pared by 6 bases and J by 3 bases, with 11 bases between. CDR3 in amino acids: CASSGQRYTGELFF. The CDR3 region has the DNA TGCGCCAGCAGTGGTCAGCGATACACCGGGGAGCTGTTTTTT.